A single sample gave rise to the 21 T cell receptor beta chains below, sequenced in a study of PD-1 blockade in classical Hodgkin lymphoma. Clones were read by immunoSEQ multiplex PCR, and TCRdb kept only the in-frame ones, dropping some. Of about 34,000 clones listed, around 80% are singletons. With no exception, relapse followed autologous stem cell transplantation in all patients, and brentuximab vedotin exposure varied. The starting material was peripheral blood mononuclear cells (PBMCs), obtained before the second cycle of nivolumab. Receptors were obtained from a human donor with classical Hodgkin lymphoma.

This clone was picked up one time. V and J are TRBV2 and TRBJ2-7, with TRBD1 matching 7 bases. The CDR3 runs 13 residues. The J segment lost 2 bases and the V segment lost 6 bases, leaving 4 bases of the junction unmatched. Germline V gene sequence: CDR1 SNHLY, CDR2 FYNNEI. CDR3 sequence (DNA): TGTGCCAGCAGGATCGGACAGGCCTACGAGCAGTACTTC. Residues: CASRIGQAYEQYF.

This chain links TRBV5-4 with TRBJ1-1, with D hard to call. The CDR3 sequence is 15 residues long. From germline, CDR1 is SGHNT and CDR2 YYREEE (reference sequence). V lost 1 base and J lost 1, with 11 bases in between. Here the CDR3 reads CASSLMRRENTEAFF. Written as DNA, the CDR3 is TGTGCCAGCAGCTTGATGCGACGGGAGAACACTGAAGCTTTCTTT.

This chain joins TRBV6-6 and TRBJ2-5; 8 positions match TRBD2. CDR1 and CDR2 (germline): MNHNY, SVGAGI (reference sequence). V trimming: 4 bases; J trimming: 1 base; junction bases outside the gene matches: 2. The CDR3 is 14 amino acids. CDR3 in DNA: TGTGCCAGCAGTTTGCGGGGGGCCCAAGAGACCCAGTACTTC. This translates into CASSLRGAQETQYF.

This chain uses TRBV7-8 with TRBJ2-6; D is ambiguous. This CDR3 spans 16 amino acids. V was clipped by 0 bases and J by 2 bases, with 8 bases between them. Looked up from germline, CDR1 is SGHVS and CDR2 is FQNEAQ. The CDR3 sequence: CASSLAFQAGANVLTF. The CDR3, as DNA: TGTGCCAGCAGCTTAGCTTTCCAGGCTGGGGCCAACGTCCTGACTTTC. Drawing the rest from reference TRBV7-8 and TRBJ2-6, the complete variable domain is GAGVSQSPRYKVAKRGQDVALRCDPISGHVSLFWYQQALGQGPEFLTYFQNEAQLDKSGLPSDRFFAERPEGSVSTLKIQRTQQEDSAVYLCASSLAFQAGANVLTFGAGSRLTVL.

The chain is built from TRBV6-5 and TRBJ2-1, with unresolved D. V was cut by 0 bases and J by 8 bases, with 8 bases left in between. CDR1 is MNHEY and CDR2 is SVGAGI in the germline V gene. The CDR3 has 13 amino acids. As DNA, the CDR3 is TGTGCCAGCAGTTACTCGATCAGCGATGAGCAGTTCTTC. Residues: CASSYSISDEQFF.

The V call is TRBV7-2, the J call TRBJ2-3; 7 nucleotides line up with TRBD1. Trimming took 4 bases from V and 2 from J; bases not matched to a gene: 6. The V gene's germline CDR1 is SGHTA and CDR2 FQGNSA. The CDR3 contains 15 residues. The DNA for the CDR3 is TGTGCCAGCAGCTCCCGGGGACAGACCACAGATACGCAGTATTTT. Translating it yields CASSSRGQTTDTQYF.

The chain joins TRBV13 to TRBJ2-7, with D possibly being TRBD2 (6 bases). This CDR3 region has 16 residues. CDR1 and CDR2 from the germline V gene are PRHDT and FYEKMQ (reference sequence). Trimming cost V 5 bases and J 2 bases, with 19 bases left between them. The CDR3: CASSPSPGRWTYEQYF. The CDR3 DNA follows: TGTGCCAGCAGCCCGTCTCCGGGGAGGTGGACCTACGAGCAGTACTTC.

A remark on this clone: Other DNA sequences in the sample encode the same CDR3. The chain is built from TRBV7-2 and TRBJ2-1; TRBD2 agrees at 14 bases. V shed 4 bases and J 6 bases; nucleotides not matched to a gene: 2. The CDR3 is 15 amino acids. CDR1 is SGHTA and CDR2 is FQGNSA in the germline V gene. The CDR3 region is CASSSGLAGVNEQFF. CDR3 bases: TGTGCCAGCAGCTCGGGACTAGCGGGGGTCAATGAGCAGTTCTTC.

The rearrangement joins TRBV6-5 to TRBJ1-1; D gene ambiguous. Looked up from germline, CDR1 is MNHEY and CDR2 is SVGAGI. There are 13 residues in the CDR3. V was clipped by 5 bases and J by 0 bases, with 7 bases between them. The CDR3 loop is CASSPGVNTEAFF. CDR3 nucleotide sequence: TGTGCCAGCAGTCCCGGGGTGAACACTGAAGCTTTCTTT.

The V call is TRBV4-3, the J call TRBJ2-5, with D perhaps given as TRBD1 or TRBD2 (5 bases each). The J call may be in error: the DNA end matches TRBJ2-7 better. Germline CDR1 reads LGHNA; CDR2 reads YSLEER. The CDR3 runs to 15 residues. Here the CDR3 DNA reads TGCGCCAGCAGCCGGGGCTCCGGGGCAGTCTACGAGCAGTACTTC. As protein: CASSRGSGAVYEQYF.

The chain combines TRBV7-2 with TRBJ1-5; D ambiguous. This CDR3 is 15 amino acids long. V lost 4 bases to trimming and J lost 5 bases, with 15 bases between them. The V gene's germline CDR1 is SGHTA and CDR2 FQGNSA. The CDR3 DNA is TGTGCCAGCAGCTACACCTGGGCGAGTGATCAGCCCCAGCATTTT. Encoded protein: CASSYTWASDQPQHF.

V usage is TRBV7-6 and J usage is TRBJ2-3; the match to TRBD2 covers 9 bases. The CDR3 loop spans 16 amino acids. V dropped 1 base and J dropped 2; count of bases not matched to a gene: 4. CDR1 and CDR2 (germline): SGHVS, FNYEAQ. CDR3 loop: CASSLEAGGFTDTQYF. CDR3 DNA sequence: TGTGCCAGCAGCTTAGAGGCGGGGGGGTTCACAGATACGCAGTATTTT.

The chain links TRBV5-1 to TRBJ2-7; a possible D gene is TRBD2 (5 bases). Trimming shortened V by 0 bases and J by 6 bases, and 13 bases separated the two germline ends. CDR1 is SGHRS, CDR2 YFSETQ, per germline. The CDR3 has 14 residues. CDR3 nucleotides: TGCGCCAGCAGCTTGGGTTCCCTTCGGGGCGAGCAGTACTTC. Translating it yields CASSLGSLRGEQYF.

This chain links TRBV19 with TRBJ1-5, with D possibly being TRBD1 (5 bases). This CDR3 has 13 residues. The V gene's germline CDR1 is LNHDA and CDR2 SQIVND (reference sequence). V was trimmed by 4 bases and J by 5 bases, leaving 9 bases between them. The CDR3 DNA reads as TGTGCCAGTAGTACTACCAGGGATCAGCCCCAGCATTTT. Translation gives CASSTTRDQPQHF. Looking up the rest from reference TRBV19 and TRBJ1-5 gives the full variable domain: DGGITQSPKYLFRKEGQNVTLSCEQNLNHDAMYWYRQDPGQGLRLIYYSQIVNDFQKGDIAEGYSVSREKKESFPLTVTSAQKNPTAFYLCASSTTRDQPQHFGDGTRLSIL.

The V and J genes are TRBV18 and TRBJ2-7, with D perhaps TRBD1 (5 bases). V dropped 5 bases and J dropped 0 bases, with 8 bases sitting between them. The germline gives CDR1 KGHSH, CDR2 LQKENI. The CDR3 totals 13 residues. In nucleotides, the CDR3 is TGTGCCAGCTCAAAAGACAGCTCCTACGAGCAGTACTTC. Protein product: CASSKDSSYEQYF.

The V and J genes are TRBV2 and TRBJ1-5, with 8 bases aligning to TRBD1. Trimming cost V 4 bases and J 3 bases; bases outside gene matches: 8. This CDR3 contains 16 residues. From germline, CDR1 is SNHLY and CDR2 FYNNEI. CDR3: CASSVEGQAFNQPQHF. The CDR3 region has the DNA TGTGCCAGCAGTGTGGAGGGACAGGCGTTCAATCAGCCCCAGCATTTT.

V and J are TRBV11-3 and TRBJ2-3; a weak D match, TRBD2 (5 bases). This CDR3 comprises 17 residues. V was clipped by 1 base and J by 0 bases, with 14 bases between them. Germline assignment: CDR1 SGHNT and CDR2 YENEEA. The CDR3 spells CASSLASGLYSTDTQYF. The CDR3 bases are TGTGCCAGCAGCTTAGCTTCCGGACTGTACAGCACAGATACGCAGTATTTT.

The rearrangement uses TRBV2 and TRBJ2-5; D unresolved. With the DNA end fitting TRBJ2-7 better, the J assignment may be wrong. The germline gives CDR1 SNHLY, CDR2 FYNNEI. There are 14 residues in the CDR3. Written as DNA, the CDR3 is TGTGCCAGCAGTGAATTAGGGTCGGGCTACGAGCAGTACTTC. It translates to CASSELGSGYEQYF.

Written as DNA, the CDR3 is TGTGCCAGCTCACCAAGGGGCTCGTACGAGCAGTACTTC. This gives the protein CASSPRGSYEQYF. The chain carries TRBV18 and TRBJ2-7; TRBD1 might be the D (5 bases). Germline CDR1 KGHSH, CDR2 LQKENI. V lost 2 bases, J lost 4 bases, and 9 bases lay in between. This CDR3 comprises 13 residues. The variable domain in full, completed from reference TRBV18 and TRBJ2-7, reads NAGVMQNPRHLVRRRGQEARLRCSPMKGHSHVYWYRQLPEEGLKFMVYLQKENIIDESGMPKERFSAEFPKEGPSILRIQQVVRGDSAAYFCASSPRGSYEQYFGPGTRLTVT.

This clone was observed a single time. For the CDR3, the DNA is TGCGCCAGCAGCTCCAGGGGAGGCGCAGATACGCAGTATTTT. It specifies CASSSRGGADTQYF. The chain uses TRBV5-1 and TRBJ2-3; perhaps D is TRBD1 or TRBD2 (6 bases each). Germline V CDR1 and CDR2: SGHRS, YFSETQ. V lost 3 bases and J lost 4, with 12 bases in between. CDR3 length equals 14 residues.

The J gene is TRBJ2-1, the V gene TRBV7-6, with TRBD2 matching 11 bases. J gave up 9 bases and V 0 bases, and 10 bases lay outside the gene matches. Germline CDR1 reads SGHVS; CDR2 reads FNYEAQ. This CDR3 is 17 amino acids long. Here the CDR3 reads CASSLAGTSGLLIEQFF. CDR3 nucleotide sequence: TGTGCCAGCAGCTTAGCGGGGACTAGCGGATTGTTGATTGAGCAGTTCTTC.